This is a list of T cell receptor beta chains from one sample in a study of human thymus T cells. TCRdb keeps only in-frame clones here, not all; method: immunoSEQ multiplex PCR. This repertoire shows 45,000 to 75,000 clones, approximately 95% found once; its top ten account for less than 7%. What was sequenced was blood. These receptors were taken from a boy under three years old with a congenital heart defect but otherwise immunologically healthy. CDR3s include the opening cysteine and the closing phenylalanine or tryptophan. The order of the fields is J gene, clone size, D gene, V gene, CDR3 protein, CDR3 DNA. The D gene is left open where the match is weak. Clone size, where shown, is once, few, many, or a class for clones that have expanded.

J: TRBJ1-1; size: -; D: -; V: TRBV7-9; CDR3: CASSSRNTEAFF; DNA: TGTGCCAGCAGCTCGCGTAACACTGAAGCTTTCTTT
J: TRBJ1-3; size: -; D: -; V: TRBV5-1; CDR3: CASSLVGDTGNTIYF; DNA: TGCGCCAGCAGCTTGGTGGGGGATACTGGAAACACCATATATTTT
J: TRBJ1-3; size: -; D: -; V: TRBV10-3; CDR3: CAISDGQSYSGNTIYF; DNA: TGTGCCATCAGTGACGGGCAGTCCTACTCTGGAAACACCATATATTTT
J: TRBJ2-3; size: -; D: TRBD2; V: TRBV7-2; CDR3: CASSQLAGGTDTQYF; DNA: TGTGCCAGCAGCCAATTAGCGGGGGGCACAGATACGCAGTATTTT
J: TRBJ2-1; size: -; D: TRBD1; V: TRBV28; CDR3: CASSPRTGAIRDEQFF; DNA: TGTGCCAGCAGTCCAAGGACAGGGGCTATAAGGGATGAGCAGTTCTTC
J: TRBJ1-2; size: -; D: TRBD1; V: TRBV9; CDR3: CASSVGTAPNYGYTF; DNA: TGTGCCAGCAGCGTCGGGACAGCGCCGAACTATGGCTACACCTTC
J: TRBJ2-3; size: -; D: -; V: TRBV27; CDR3: CASSPRGVTTQYF; DNA: TGTGCCAGCAGTCCGAGGGGGGTGACTACGCAGTATTTT
J: TRBJ2-2; size: -; D: TRBD2; V: TRBV4-1; CDR3: CASSGLAGENTGELFF; DNA: TGCGCCAGCAGCGGGCTAGCGGGGGAGAACACCGGGGAGCTGTTTTTT
J: TRBJ2-7; size: -; D: -; V: TRBV10-3; CDR3: CAISENSDSPYEQYF; DNA: TGTGCCATCAGTGAGAACTCGGACAGCCCCTACGAGCAGTACTTC
J: TRBJ1-5; size: few; D: -; V: TRBV7-9; CDR3: CASSFPGDGQPQHF; DNA: TGTGCCAGCAGCTTCCCGGGGGACGGGCAGCCCCAGCATTTT
J: TRBJ2-3; size: -; D: -; V: TRBV6-1; CDR3: CASIRGRDTQYF; DNA: TGTGCCAGCATCAGGGGAAGGGATACGCAGTATTTT
J: TRBJ2-4; size: -; D: TRBD1; V: TRBV6-5; CDR3: CASSYIGDRVDIQYF; DNA: TGTGCCAGCAGTTACATTGGGGACAGGGTTGACATTCAGTACTTC
J: TRBJ2-3; size: -; D: TRBD2; V: TRBV4-1; CDR3: CASSQDTSGGVTALTDTQYF; DNA: TGCGCCAGCAGCCAAGATACTAGCGGGGGGGTTACGGCCCTAACAGATACGCAGTATTTT
J: TRBJ2-1; size: -; D: TRBD2; V: TRBV2; CDR3: CASTPLAGGISYNEQFF; DNA: TGTGCCAGCACTCCTCTAGCGGGAGGCATCTCCTACAATGAGCAGTTCTTC
J: TRBJ1-1; size: -; D: -; V: TRBV27; CDR3: CASSRRQAARAFF; DNA: TGTGCCAGCAGTCGAAGACAGGCTGCTAGAGCTTTCTTT
J: TRBJ2-3; size: once; D: -; V: TRBV13; CDR3: CASSLGTSTDTQYF; DNA: TGTGCCAGCAGCTTAGGGACTAGCACAGATACGCAGTATTTT
J: TRBJ2-1; size: -; D: -; V: TRBV4-1; CDR3: CASSQGPGQAYDNEQFF; DNA: TGCGCCAGCAGCCAAGGGCCGGGGCAGGCCTACGACAATGAGCAGTTCTTC
J: TRBJ2-5; size: -; D: TRBD1; V: TRBV28; CDR3: CASSLSRGIKTQYF; DNA: TGTGCCAGCAGTTTAAGCAGGGGGATAAAGACCCAGTACTTC
J: TRBJ1-6; size: -; D: TRBD1; V: TRBV6-5; CDR3: CASNRDRVNSPLHF; DNA: TGTGCCAGCAATCGGGACAGGGTGAATTCACCCCTCCACTTT
J: TRBJ1-1; size: -; D: -; V: TRBV10-3; CDR3: CAIGTGNTEAFF; DNA: TGTGCCATCGGTACAGGGAACACTGAAGCTTTCTTT
J: TRBJ1-2; size: -; D: TRBD1; V: TRBV7-2; CDR3: CASSPGQGAYGYTF; DNA: TGTGCCAGCAGCCCGGGACAGGGGGCATATGGCTACACCTTC
J: TRBJ1-2; size: -; D: -; V: TRBV19; CDR3: CASSIAGNYGYTF; DNA: TGTGCCAGTAGTATCGCGGGGAACTATGGCTACACCTTC
J: TRBJ2-7; size: -; D: TRBD2; V: TRBV9; CDR3: CASSVGTSGAYEQYF; DNA: TGTGCCAGCAGCGTAGGGACTAGCGGGGCCTACGAGCAGTACTTC
J: TRBJ2-2; size: -; D: -; V: TRBV30; CDR3: CAWSVLANTGELFF; DNA: TGTGCCTGGAGTGTACTAGCGAACACCGGGGAGCTGTTTTTT
J: TRBJ2-7; size: -; D: TRBD1; V: TRBV28; CDR3: CASSGDRGISYEQYF; DNA: TGTGCCAGCAGCGGGGACAGGGGGATATCCTACGAGCAGTACTTC
J: TRBJ1-2; size: -; D: TRBD1; V: TRBV6-5; CDR3: CASSYLGTAGYGYTF; DNA: TGTGCCAGCAGTTACCTTGGGACAGCCGGATATGGCTACACCTTC
J: TRBJ2-7; size: -; D: -; V: TRBV5-4; CDR3: CASSLAGFTYEQYF; DNA: TGTGCCAGCAGCTTGGCGGGGTTTACTTACGAGCAGTACTTC
J: TRBJ1-5; size: once; D: -; V: TRBV7-2; CDR3: CASSLDNNQPQHF; DNA: TGTGCCAGCAGCTTAGACAACAATCAGCCCCAGCATTTT
J: TRBJ2-7; size: -; D: TRBD1; V: TRBV7-9; CDR3: CASSWGQGEQYF; DNA: TGTGCCAGCAGCTGGGGACAGGGCGAGCAGTACTTC
J: TRBJ1-1; size: few; D: -; V: TRBV9; CDR3: CASTNSWNTEAFF; DNA: TGTGCCAGCACCAACTCGTGGAACACTGAAGCTTTCTTT
J: TRBJ2-7; size: -; D: TRBD2; V: TRBV4-2; CDR3: CASSISGTSGSYEQYF; DNA: TGTGCCAGCAGCATTAGTGGGACTAGCGGGTCCTACGAGCAGTACTTC
J: TRBJ2-3; size: -; D: -; V: TRBV7-2; CDR3: CASSLVADTQYF; DNA: TGTGCCAGCAGCTTAGTAGCAGATACGCAGTATTTT
J: TRBJ1-1; size: -; D: -; V: TRBV25-1; CDR3: CASQVNTEAFF; DNA: TGTGCGTCGCAGGTGAACACTGAAGCTTTCTTT
J: TRBJ1-4; size: -; D: TRBD1; V: TRBV29-1; CDR3: CSVGQGVGEKLFF; DNA: TGCAGCGTGGGACAGGGGGTGGGGGAAAAACTGTTTTTT
J: TRBJ2-2; size: -; D: -; V: TRBV7-2; CDR3: CASSLHRGGTGELFF; DNA: TGTGCCAGCAGCTTACACCGAGGGGGCACCGGGGAGCTGTTTTTT
J: TRBJ2-7; size: -; D: TRBD2; V: TRBV4-1; CDR3: CASSQDQTSGSYEQYF; DNA: TGCGCCAGCAGCCAAGATCAGACTAGCGGGAGCTACGAGCAGTACTTC
J: TRBJ2-1; size: -; D: TRBD2; V: TRBV2; CDR3: CASVPASGRDNEQFF; DNA: TGTGCCAGCGTCCCCGCTAGCGGGAGAGACAATGAGCAGTTCTTC